The present T cell receptor beta chain was sequenced within a study of blood T cell repertoires in COVID-19. Germline V CDR1 and CDR2: LGHNA, YSLEER. Trimming removed 1 base from V and 2 bases from J; junction bases left unmatched: 4. This CDR3 spans 17 amino acids. Clones were sequenced by immunoSEQ multiplex PCR, and TCRdb holds only the in-frame ones, with some missing. The table includes 300,000 to 450,000 clones, approximately 89% detected once. In Seattle, patients joined the study during active infection and were tracked longitudinally. V gene TRBV4-3 combines with J gene TRBJ2-2; TRBD1 matches 10 bases. Sequenced: peripheral blood. This clonotype originated in a young woman with COVID-19, enrolled during active disease. CDR3 DNA sequence: TGCGCCAGCAGCCAAGCATTGACAGGGGGCAACACCGGGGAGCTGTTTTTT. It is translated as CASSQALTGGNTGELFF.